This T cell receptor (beta chain) was found in a study of CD8+CD57+ T cells in acquired aplastic anemia. TCR beta VDJ combinations and CDR3 sequences were profiled from genomic DNA. MiXCR, applied by TCRdb to the reads, yields one record per CDR3 protein. Here the sample spans fewer than 200,000 distinct CDR3 sequences, around 50% being singletons. In germline, CDR1 is WSHSY, CDR2 SAAADI. V was cut by 2 bases and J by 1 base, with 9 bases left in between. This CDR3 contains 14 residues. Flow cytometry had shown expanded CD8+CD57+ cells in the patients chosen for sequencing. The source of this sequence is a human donor with aplastic anemia. The specimen sequenced was sorted CD4+, CD8+, or CD8+CD57+ T cells (not recorded which) from PBMCs. The chain has TRBV10-2 and TRBJ2-7; D remains unclear. CDR3 coding DNA: TGCGCCAGCAGTGAGATGATAGGATCCTACGAGCAGTACTTC. Translation: CASSEMIGSYEQYF.